Described below is a single T cell receptor beta chain sequence and its context. The antigen remains undetermined. This sample was included in a study of blood T cells in healthy people across ages. The germline V gene encodes CDR1 DFQATT and CDR2 SNEGSKA (reference sequence). This CDR3 has 14 residues. V shed 4 bases and J 13 bases; nucleotides not matched to a gene: 13. Notes on the study in general: Fewer expanded clones and more diversity marked long-lived versus aged donors.

Primers used in a second PCR of about 7 to 12 cycles were a sample-barcoded 5' primer and a J-beta primer mix. TCRdb analysed the 5' RACE reads with MiXCR anew, one entry per CDR3 protein. The profile shows hundreds of thousands of distinct CDR3 sequences, approximately 30% of them singletons. This sequence originates from a woman of 80 years or more in good health. The rearrangement links TRBV20-1 to TRBJ2-1; 10 bases agree with TRBD1. The source material was blood. CDR3 loop: CSATWTGGVETQFF. The CDR3 nucleotides are TGCAGTGCTACCTGGACAGGGGGAGTTGAGACCCAGTTCTTC.